These 17 T cell receptor beta chains were all obtained from the same sample, sequenced in a study of blood T cells in healthy people across ages. Next came a second PCR, run for about 6 to 12 cycles, which used a sample-barcoded 5' primer along with a J-beta primer mix. TCRdb re-called the 5' RACE reads through MiXCR, storing one row per CDR3 protein. The sample consists of roughly 700,000 distinct CDR3 sequences, roughly 49% of them appearing once. The source material was blood. The receptors shown here come from a woman between 55 and 75 years old in good health.

In its sample, this clonotype was seen a few times. V is TRBV24-1 and J is TRBJ1-2, with D perhaps matching TRBD1 (6 bases). V was clipped by 2 bases and J by 0 bases, with 18 bases between them. The length of the CDR3 is 18 residues. Germline CDR1 and CDR2: KGHDR and SFDVKD. The CDR3: CATSDSHLSDSTNYGYTF. The DNA of the CDR3 is TGTGCCACCAGTGATTCCCACCTGTCGGACAGCACTAACTATGGCTACACCTTC.

This clonotype has at least ten counts. This sequence joins TRBV10-3 and TRBJ2-5; the D call may be TRBD1 or TRBD2 (5 bases each). Germline V gives CDR1 ENHRY, CDR2 SYGVKD. V was shortened by 0 bases and J by 9 bases, with 20 bases between the two germline ends. The CDR3 consists of 16 residues. The CDR3, as DNA: TGTGCCATCAGTGAGTCGTTGCCCCCGCACCTGGGGGCCCAGTACTTC. Encoded protein: CAISESLPPHLGAQYF.

This clonotype showed up just a few times. The chain carries TRBV4-3 and TRBJ2-1, with D unclear. Germline values: CDR1 LGHNA, CDR2 YSLEER. Trimming removed 0 bases at V and 3 bases at J, with 9 bases between. This CDR3 region has 15 residues. The CDR3 DNA reads TGCGCCAGCAGCCAAGATCAAAATAACTACAATGAGCAGTTCTTC. Translating gives CASSQDQNNYNEQFF.

This clonotype has just a few counts. CDR3 nucleotides: TGCAGCGTGACAGGGGGGGCATTCGGGAACACTGAAGCTTTCTTT. Translated: CSVTGGAFGNTEAFF. The rearrangement joins TRBV29-1 to TRBJ1-1; 9 bases agree with TRBD1. Per the germline V gene, CDR1 is SQVTM and CDR2 is ANQGSEA. CDR3 length: 15 amino acids. Germline trimming cut 6 bases from V and 1 base from J; bases unmatched to any gene: 9.

This clonotype was seen a handful of times. The chain has TRBV28 and TRBJ2-6; D ambiguous. Germline lookup yields CDR1 MDHEN and CDR2 SYDVKM. This CDR3 is built from 15 residues. Trimming cost V 6 bases and J 0 bases, with 9 bases left between them. This CDR3 reads CASSVTSSGANVLTF. The CDR3 DNA follows: TGTGCCAGCAGCGTAACCAGCTCTGGGGCCAACGTCCTGACTTTC.

The chain uses TRBV2 and TRBJ2-1; 8 positions match TRBD2. The J segment lost 5 bases and the V segment lost 7 bases, leaving 7 bases of the junction unmatched. There are 14 residues in the CDR3. Germline assignment: CDR1 SNHLY and CDR2 FYNNEI. DNA of the CDR3: TGTGCCAGCAATGCCGGGAGGGCCGACAATGAGCAGTTCTTC. It codes for CASNAGRADNEQFF.

This clonotype was counted only a few times. This chain joins TRBV20-1 and TRBJ2-5, with a weak D call TRBD1 (5 bases). Germline V gene lookup returns CDR1 DFQATT and CDR2 SNEGSKA (reference sequence). This CDR3 has 15 amino acids. The V end was cut by 1 base, the J end by 5 bases, with 17 bases between. The DNA of the CDR3 is TGCAGTGCTAGAGTAAGGGGCACCCTTGGGGAGACCCAGTACTTC. Translating gives CSARVRGTLGETQYF.

This chain uses TRBV10-3 with TRBJ1-1; the match to TRBD1 covers 7 bases. Trimming at V came to 5 bases and at J to 0 bases, leaving 3 bases not matched to a gene. Germline V gene data show CDR1 as ENHRY and CDR2 as SYGVKD. This CDR3 spans 14 amino acids. CDR3 protein: CAISQGVMNTEAFF. As DNA, the CDR3 is TGTGCCATCAGTCAGGGGGTAATGAACACTGAAGCTTTCTTT.

The chain recombines TRBV6-5 with TRBJ2-1, with 12 nucleotides matching TRBD2. The germline CDR1 and CDR2 sequences are MNHEY and SVGAGI. V lost 10 bases, J lost 7 bases, and 8 bases stayed unmatched. This CDR3 region has 14 residues. DNA of the CDR3: TGTGCCACTCGACTAGCGGGAGACTGGAATGAGCAGTTCTTC. It yields the protein CATRLAGDWNEQFF.

This clonotype has a handful of counts. The chain combines TRBV9 with TRBJ2-3; D is uncertain. The CDR3 consists of 11 residues. V lost 0 bases to trimming and J lost 6 bases, with 2 bases between them. Germline CDR1 and CDR2: SGDLS and YYNGEE. This CDR3 is CASSVVDTQYF. Written as DNA, the CDR3 is TGTGCCAGCAGCGTAGTGGATACGCAGTATTTT.

The chain is built from TRBV5-1 and TRBJ2-3; 9 nucleotides match TRBD1. Germline loops: CDR1 SGHRS, CDR2 YFSETQ. This CDR3 has 14 residues. V shed 5 bases, J shed 7 bases, and the junction held 8 bases outside the gene matches. Written as DNA, the CDR3 is TGCGCCAGCAGACCTGGGACAGGGCCGAATACGCAGTATTTT. It is translated as CASRPGTGPNTQYF.

This chain joins TRBV6-1 and TRBJ2-3; D remains ambiguous. This CDR3 has 13 residues. The ends were cut back, 1 base at V and 2 bases at J, with 4 bases in the middle. Germline CDR1 reads MNHNS; CDR2 reads SASEGT. The DNA of the CDR3 is TGTGCCAGCAGTGAAGGCAACACAGATACGCAGTATTTT. It yields the protein CASSEGNTDTQYF.

This clonotype occurred a few times. J is TRBJ2-5 and V is TRBV10-3; 10 nucleotides align to TRBD1. CDR1 ENHRY and CDR2 SYGVKD come from the germline V gene. After removal of 8 bases from V and 2 bases from J, the junction contained 11 bases not matched to a gene. The length of the CDR3 is 16 residues. The CDR3 bases are TGTGCCATCGGACAGGGGGAGATTGGTGGACAAGAGACCCAGTACTTC. This encodes CAIGQGEIGGQETQYF.

The genes are TRBV7-8 and TRBJ1-1; unclear D gene. This CDR3 spans 12 amino acids. The germline V and J ends were trimmed by 3 bases and 4 bases, with 6 bases remaining between them. The germline V gene encodes CDR1 SGHVS and CDR2 FQNEAQ. The CDR3 coding sequence is TGTGCCAGCAGCTTCCCCTCCACTGAAGCTTTCTTT. Amino acid sequence: CASSFPSTEAFF.

This clonotype was seen a handful of times. It may be a read error: a sequence one base away is much more abundant. This chain joins TRBV30 and TRBJ2-1; TRBD2 matches at 7 bases. The CDR3 spans 12 residues. Germline CDR1 is GTSNPN and CDR2 is SVGIG (reference sequence). CDR3 DNA sequence: TGTGCCGGGAGGACTAGTGGGAGTGAGCAGTTCTTC. This sequence encodes CAGRTSGSEQFF.

The chain combines TRBV29-1 with TRBJ2-7; TRBD2 matches at 8 bases. This CDR3 comprises 13 residues. Germline trimming cut 5 bases from V and 7 bases from J; bases unmatched to any gene: 10. Germline CDR1 is SQVTM and CDR2 is ANQGSEA. CDR3 loop: CSVISGSYNEQYF. Written as DNA, the CDR3 is TGCAGCGTTATCAGCGGGAGTTACAATGAGCAGTACTTC.

In the case of this clonotype: A read error may be the cause here, since a much bigger clone is one base away. This rearrangement joins TRBV29-1 to TRBJ1-1; D is unresolved. This CDR3 comprises 13 residues. V lost 5 bases and J lost 4, with 14 bases in between. Germline V gene data show CDR1 as SQVTM and CDR2 as ANQGSEA. Here the CDR3 reads CSVTRGFSTEAFF. As DNA, the CDR3 is TGCAGCGTTACTCGGGGATTTAGCACTGAAGCTTTCTTT.